The 11 T cell receptor beta chains given below trace back to one sample, sequenced in a study of T cell repertoires in cytomegalovirus infection. Their antigens remain unidentified. One entry per CDR3 protein results from TCRdb running MiXCR on the reads. The sample holds under 300,000 distinct CDR3 sequences; 22% are singletons and the top ten take about 21%. Sequences were derived from cultured PBMCs, sampled from culture after CMV antigen stimulation. Source of these receptors: a human donor in good health (CMV status not recorded). Some clones in this sample may be carry-over from other donors' samples.

The chain carries TRBV11-2 and TRBJ2-1, with TRBD2 matching 7 bases. The CDR3 consists of 16 residues. Trimming removed 1 base from V and 2 bases from J; junction bases left unmatched: 5. CDR1 is SGHAT, CDR2 FQNNGV, per germline. CDR3 sequence: CASSLGRERTYNEQFF. The CDR3 DNA is TGTGCCAGCAGCTTAGGGCGGGAGAGGACCTACAATGAGCAGTTCTTC.

This clonotype was observed at least ten times. This chain connects TRBV7-8 to TRBJ2-1; no reliable D call. This CDR3 has 16 residues. The V gene lost 5 bases and the J gene lost 8 bases, with 22 bases spanning the gap. Germline V lookup: CDR1 SGHVS, CDR2 FQNEAQ. CDR3 amino acids: CASSPPGRTLLDEQFF. In DNA, the CDR3 is TGTGCCAGCAGCCCCCCGGGCAGGACCCTCTTAGATGAGCAGTTCTTC.

This clonotype has a handful of counts. The chain combines TRBV2 with TRBJ1-5; D call uncertain. The CDR3 runs 13 residues. Trimming removed 5 bases from V and 7 bases from J, with 12 bases in between. The V gene's germline CDR1 is SNHLY and CDR2 FYNNEI. The CDR3 region is CASSRGLWQPQHF. The CDR3 region has the DNA TGTGCCAGCAGTAGAGGGTTATGGCAGCCCCAGCATTTT.

The CDR3 loop is CASSPPRVAKNIQYF. CDR3 DNA sequence: TGTGCCAGCAGCCCCCCTAGGGTAGCCAAAAACATTCAGTACTTC. V is TRBV12-3 or TRBV12-4 and J is TRBJ2-4; D call uncertain. CDR3 size: 15 residues. V shed 6 bases and J shed 0 bases, with 12 bases lying between them.

In the case of this clonotype: This may stem from a read error, because a much larger clone lies one nucleotide away. The V and J genes are TRBV7-6 and TRBJ2-2, with D perhaps matching TRBD2 (5 bases). Germline lookup yields CDR1 SGHVS and CDR2 FNYEAQ. The CDR3 covers 16 residues. The CDR3 nucleotides are TGTGCCAGCAGCTTACCATCGATAGTGAAAACCGGGGAGCAGTTTTTT. It is translated as CASSLPSIVKTGEQFF.

There are many counts of this clonotype. CDR3 protein: CASSQDPRGSPLHF. The DNA for the CDR3 is TGCGCCAGCAGCCAAGATCCAAGGGGATCACCCCTCCACTTT. The rearrangement links TRBV4-3 to TRBJ1-6, with D perhaps matching TRBD1 (5 bases). Germline V CDR1 and CDR2: LGHNA, YSLEER. This CDR3 has 14 residues. Trimming left V 0 bases short and J 10 bases short, with 10 bases between.

The genes are TRBV6-2 or TRBV6-3 and TRBJ2-3; 7 bases align to TRBD2. Looked up from germline, CDR1 is MNHEY and CDR2 is SVGEGT. The junction had 1 base not matched to a gene; V was cut back by 4 bases and J by 3 bases. The CDR3 sequence is 13 residues long. CDR3 sequence: CASSWDYTDTQYF. The CDR3 nucleotides are TGTGCCAGCAGTTGGGACTATACAGATACGCAGTATTTT.

This clonotype came up a few times. The chain has TRBV7-9 and TRBJ1-5; TRBD1 matches 7 bases. V was pared by 5 bases and J by 3 bases, with 7 bases of the junction left unmatched. Germline CDR1 reads SEHNR; CDR2 reads FQNEAQ (reference sequence). The CDR3 runs to 15 residues. The CDR3 DNA reads as TGTGCCAGCAGCGCCAAGACAGGGTTCAATCAGCCCCAGCATTTT. Protein sequence: CASSAKTGFNQPQHF.

This clonotype was picked up a small number of times. In nucleotides, the CDR3 is TGTGCCACCAGCAGAGAGGCCGGGGAGCTGTTTTTT. It translates to CATSREAGELFF. V is TRBV15 and J is TRBJ2-2; D not certain. The ends were cut back, 0 bases at V and 6 bases at J, with 2 bases in the middle. Germline CDR1 LNHNV, CDR2 YYDKDF (reference sequence). This CDR3 comprises 12 residues. Full variable domain (missing parts from reference TRBV15 and TRBJ2-2): DAMVIQNPRYQVTQFGKPVTLSCSQTLNHNVMYWYQQKSSQAPKLLFHYYDKDFNNEADTPDNFQSRRPNTSFCFLDIRSPGLGDTAMYLCATSREAGELFFGEGSRLTVL.

The chain links TRBV5-6 to TRBJ1-2, with TRBD1 identical over 7 bases. The CDR3 consists of 17 residues. Trimming took 3 bases from V and 3 from J; bases not matched to a gene: 14. CDR1 is SGHDT, CDR2 YYEEEE, per germline. The CDR3, as DNA: TGTGCCAGCAGCTCCCCGGGACAGTCTGGGACCTACTATGGCTACACCTTC. Encoded protein: CASSSPGQSGTYYGYTF.

This clonotype was counted many times. This rearrangement joins TRBV6-2 or TRBV6-3 to TRBJ2-7; D might be TRBD2 (5 bases). Germline loops: CDR1 MNHEY, CDR2 SVGEGT. The CDR3 extends over 18 amino acids. With 0 bases removed from V and 11 bases from J, the gap between germline ends came to 29 bases. CDR3 residues: CASSYSEVRSRQHSGEYV. For the CDR3, the DNA is TGTGCCAGCAGTTACTCGGAGGTTAGGAGTCGGCAACACTCCGGAGAGTACGTC.